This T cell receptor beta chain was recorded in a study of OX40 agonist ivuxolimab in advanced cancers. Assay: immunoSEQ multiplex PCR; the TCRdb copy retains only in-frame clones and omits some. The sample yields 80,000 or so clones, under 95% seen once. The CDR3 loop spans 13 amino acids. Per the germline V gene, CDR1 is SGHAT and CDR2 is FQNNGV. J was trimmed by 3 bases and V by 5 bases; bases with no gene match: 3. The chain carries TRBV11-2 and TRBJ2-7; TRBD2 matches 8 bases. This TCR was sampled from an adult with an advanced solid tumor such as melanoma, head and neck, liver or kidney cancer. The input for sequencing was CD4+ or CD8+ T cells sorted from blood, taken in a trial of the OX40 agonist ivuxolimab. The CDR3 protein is CASSPRGGYEQYF. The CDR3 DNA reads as TGTGCCAGCAGCCCCCGGGGGGGCTACGAGCAGTACTTC.